This entry is about one TCR beta chain. Sequenced by immunoSEQ multiplex PCR; TCRdb stores in-frame clones only, minus some. The sample shows roughly 98,000 clones, approximately 93% of them seen only once. The CDR3 spans 15 residues. Germline CDR1 reads MNHEY; CDR2 reads SVGAGI. V gave up 6 bases and J gave up 4 bases, with 17 bases separating them. This sample was taken from a study of control samples from healthy donors and cancer patients. Sequenced: blood. The clonotype comes from a man between 18 and 29 years old in good health. The rearrangement joins TRBV6-5 to TRBJ2-3, with D possibly called TRBD1 or TRBD2 (5 bases each). The CDR3, as DNA: TGTGCCAGCAGGTGGGAGCCAGGGAATCCAGATACGCAGTATTTT. Translating it yields CASRWEPGNPDTQYF.